One T cell receptor beta chain is described in this entry. One Seattle source followed patients from active infection through their disease course. The sample comes from a study of blood T cell repertoires in COVID-19. On the study more broadly: Acute and convalescent COVID-19 specimens originated in the United States, Italy and Spain. Sources were T cells, B-cell-depleted T cells, or PBMCs; the material itself was cDNA or gDNA.

How the authors handled the data: Counts of nucleated cells, estimated from reference gene primer amplification, were obtained. Profiled with immunoSEQ multiplex PCR; TCRdb holds only in-frame clones, not every one. For V, J and clone size, that table is used; D and trimming come from the DNA. The table records approximately 460,000 clones, approximately 89% of them present only once. The CDR3 runs 13 residues. The germline gives CDR1 SGHRS, CDR2 YFSETQ. V lost 6 bases, J lost 1 base, and 4 bases stayed unmatched. The sequence came from a man aged 18 to 29 with COVID-19, enrolled during active disease. This chain connects TRBV5-1 to TRBJ2-7; 7 bases align to TRBD1. Sequenced input: peripheral blood. The CDR3 sequence: CASTGQPSYEQYF. The CDR3 bases are TGCGCCAGCACGGGACAGCCGTCCTACGAGCAGTACTTC.